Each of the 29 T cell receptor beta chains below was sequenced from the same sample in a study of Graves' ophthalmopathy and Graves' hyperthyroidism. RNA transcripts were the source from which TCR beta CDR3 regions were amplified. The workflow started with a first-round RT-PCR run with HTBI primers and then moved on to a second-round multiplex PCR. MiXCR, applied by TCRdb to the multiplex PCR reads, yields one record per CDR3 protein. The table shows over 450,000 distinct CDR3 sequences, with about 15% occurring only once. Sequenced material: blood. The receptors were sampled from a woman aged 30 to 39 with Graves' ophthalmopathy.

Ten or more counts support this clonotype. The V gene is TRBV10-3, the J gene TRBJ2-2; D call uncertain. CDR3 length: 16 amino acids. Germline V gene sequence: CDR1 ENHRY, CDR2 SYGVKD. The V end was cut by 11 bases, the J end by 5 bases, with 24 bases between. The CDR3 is CASGEVLTLNTGELFF. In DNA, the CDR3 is TGTGCCTCCGGAGAGGTCCTAACCCTTAATACCGGGGAGCTGTTTTTT.

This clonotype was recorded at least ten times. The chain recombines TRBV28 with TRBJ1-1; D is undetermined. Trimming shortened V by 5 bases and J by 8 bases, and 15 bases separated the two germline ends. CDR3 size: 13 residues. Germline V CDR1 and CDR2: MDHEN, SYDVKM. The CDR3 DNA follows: TGTGCCAGCAGTCTCCCCGGGCGGCGCGAAGCTTTCTTT. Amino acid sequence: CASSLPGRREAFF. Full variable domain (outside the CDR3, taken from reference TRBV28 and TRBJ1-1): DVKVTQSSRYLVKRTGEKVFLECVQDMDHENMFWYRQDPGLGLRLIYFSYDVKMKEKGDIPEGYSVSREKKERFSLILESASTNQTSMYLCASSLPGRREAFFGQGTRLTVV.

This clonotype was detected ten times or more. CDR3 sequence reads: CASSETGSRLGEQFF. CDR3 DNA: TGTGCCAGCAGTGAGACAGGGAGCAGACTTGGAGAGCAGTTCTTC. The chain has TRBV25-1 and TRBJ2-1; 7 nucleotides line up with TRBD1. In germline, CDR1 is MGHDK, CDR2 SYGVNS. V trimming: 3 bases; J trimming: 10 bases; junction bases outside the gene matches: 12. The CDR3 is 15 amino acids.

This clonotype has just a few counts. The CDR3 region has the DNA TGTGCCAGCAGTGAAGTGGCATCCGGGGAGCTGTTTTTT. Translation gives CASSEVASGELFF. The chain joins TRBV2 to TRBJ2-2; D is unresolved. Trimming removed 1 base at V and 6 bases at J, with 6 bases between. The CDR3 runs 13 residues. Per the germline V gene, CDR1 is SNHLY and CDR2 is FYNNEI.

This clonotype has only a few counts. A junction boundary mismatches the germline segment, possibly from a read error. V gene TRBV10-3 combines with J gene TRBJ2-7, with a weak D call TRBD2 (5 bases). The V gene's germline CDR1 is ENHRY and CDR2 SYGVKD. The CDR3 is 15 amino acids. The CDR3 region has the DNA TGTGCCATCGCGGCGGGCGGCGCGAGGCACTACGATCAGTACTTC. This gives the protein CAIAAGGARHYDQYF.

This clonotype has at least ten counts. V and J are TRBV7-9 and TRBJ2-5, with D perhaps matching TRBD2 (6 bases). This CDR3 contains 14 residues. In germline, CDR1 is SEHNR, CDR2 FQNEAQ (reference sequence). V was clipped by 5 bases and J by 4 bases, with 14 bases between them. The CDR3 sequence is CASSHKDGGETQYF. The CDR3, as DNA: TGTGCCAGCAGCCATAAAGACGGGGGAGAGACCCAGTACTTC.

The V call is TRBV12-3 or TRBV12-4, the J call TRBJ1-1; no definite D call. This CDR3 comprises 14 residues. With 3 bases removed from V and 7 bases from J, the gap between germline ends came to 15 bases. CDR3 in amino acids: CASSFRRSASEAFF. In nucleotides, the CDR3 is TGTGCCAGCAGTTTCCGGAGATCGGCTAGTGAAGCTTTCTTT.

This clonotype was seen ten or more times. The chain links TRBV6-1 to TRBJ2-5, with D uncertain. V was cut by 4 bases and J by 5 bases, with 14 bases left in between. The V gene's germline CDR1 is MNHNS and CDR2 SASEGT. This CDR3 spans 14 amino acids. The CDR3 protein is CASSALPPQETQYF. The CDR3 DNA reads TGTGCCAGCAGTGCACTCCCGCCCCAGGAGACCCAGTACTTC.

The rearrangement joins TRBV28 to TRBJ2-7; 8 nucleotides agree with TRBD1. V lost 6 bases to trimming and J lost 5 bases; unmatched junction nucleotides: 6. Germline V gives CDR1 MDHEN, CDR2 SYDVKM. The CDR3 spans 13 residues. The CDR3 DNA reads TGTGCCAGCAGCTCGACAGGGGTAAACGAGCAGTACTTC. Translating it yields CASSSTGVNEQYF.

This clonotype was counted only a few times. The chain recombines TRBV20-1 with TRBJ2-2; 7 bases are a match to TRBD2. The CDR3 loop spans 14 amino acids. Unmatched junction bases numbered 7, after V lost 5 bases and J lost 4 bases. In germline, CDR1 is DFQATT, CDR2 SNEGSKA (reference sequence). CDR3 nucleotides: TGCAGTGCTTCGGGGGAGGGCCCCACCGGGGAGCTGTTTTTT. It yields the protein CSASGEGPTGELFF.

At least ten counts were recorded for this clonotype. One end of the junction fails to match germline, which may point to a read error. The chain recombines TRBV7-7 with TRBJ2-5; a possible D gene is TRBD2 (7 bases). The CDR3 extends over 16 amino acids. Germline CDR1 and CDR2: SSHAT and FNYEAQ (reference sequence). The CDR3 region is CASSFQGGAGDETQYF. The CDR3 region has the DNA TGTGCTAGCAGCTTTCAAGGGGGGGCAGGGGACGAGACCCAGTACTTC. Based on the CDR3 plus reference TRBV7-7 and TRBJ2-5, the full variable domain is GAGVSQSPRYKVTKRGQDVTLRCDPISSHATLYWYQQALGQGPEFLTYFNYEAQPDKSGLPSDRFSAERPEGSISTLTIQRTEQRDSAMYRCASSFQGGAGDETQYFGPGTRLLVL.

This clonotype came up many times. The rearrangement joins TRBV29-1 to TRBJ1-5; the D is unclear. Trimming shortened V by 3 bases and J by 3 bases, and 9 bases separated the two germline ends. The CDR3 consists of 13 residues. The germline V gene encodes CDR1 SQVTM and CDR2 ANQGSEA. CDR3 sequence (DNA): TGCAGCGTTGAGGAGGGTTACAATCAGCCCCAGCATTTT. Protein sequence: CSVEEGYNQPQHF.

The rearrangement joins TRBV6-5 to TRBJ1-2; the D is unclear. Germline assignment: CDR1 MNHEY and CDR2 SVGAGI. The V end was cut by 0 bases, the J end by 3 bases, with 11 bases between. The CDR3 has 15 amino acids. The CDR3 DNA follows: TGTGCCAGCAGTTACTCTCTGGCCAGCCACTATGGCTACACCTTC. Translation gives CASSYSLASHYGYTF.

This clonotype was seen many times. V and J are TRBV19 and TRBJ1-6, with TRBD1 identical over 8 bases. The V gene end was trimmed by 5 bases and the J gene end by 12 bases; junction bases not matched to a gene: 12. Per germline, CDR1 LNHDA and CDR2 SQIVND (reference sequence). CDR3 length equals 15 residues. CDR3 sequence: CASSHGTGVFEPLHF. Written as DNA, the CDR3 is TGTGCCAGTAGTCACGGGACAGGTGTCTTCGAACCCCTCCACTTT.

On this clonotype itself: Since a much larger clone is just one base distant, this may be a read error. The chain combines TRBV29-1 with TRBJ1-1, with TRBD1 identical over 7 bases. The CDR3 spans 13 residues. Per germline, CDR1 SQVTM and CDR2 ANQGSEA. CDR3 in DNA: TGCATCGTTGCAGGGGGGGCGAACACTGAAGCTTTCTTT. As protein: CIVAGGANTEAFF.

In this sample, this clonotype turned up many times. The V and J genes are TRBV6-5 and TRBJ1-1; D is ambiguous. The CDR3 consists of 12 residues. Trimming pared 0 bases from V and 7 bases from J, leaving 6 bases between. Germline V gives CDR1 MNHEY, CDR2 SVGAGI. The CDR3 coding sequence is TGTGCCAGCAGTTACTCGGAGGTTGAAGCTTTCTTT. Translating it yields CASSYSEVEAFF.

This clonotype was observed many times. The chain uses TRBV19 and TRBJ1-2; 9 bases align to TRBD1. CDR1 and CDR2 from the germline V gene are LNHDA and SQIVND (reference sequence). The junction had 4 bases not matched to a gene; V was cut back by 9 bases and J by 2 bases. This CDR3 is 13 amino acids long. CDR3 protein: CASQGTGNYGYTF. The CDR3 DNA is TGTGCCAGCCAAGGGACAGGGAACTATGGCTACACCTTC.

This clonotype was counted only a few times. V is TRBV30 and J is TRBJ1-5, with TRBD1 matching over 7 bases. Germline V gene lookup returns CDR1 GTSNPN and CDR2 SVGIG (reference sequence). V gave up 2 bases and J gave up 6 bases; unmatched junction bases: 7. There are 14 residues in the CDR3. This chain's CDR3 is CAWSRQGGSQPQHF. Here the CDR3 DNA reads TGTGCCTGGAGTAGACAGGGAGGGAGTCAGCCCCAGCATTTT.

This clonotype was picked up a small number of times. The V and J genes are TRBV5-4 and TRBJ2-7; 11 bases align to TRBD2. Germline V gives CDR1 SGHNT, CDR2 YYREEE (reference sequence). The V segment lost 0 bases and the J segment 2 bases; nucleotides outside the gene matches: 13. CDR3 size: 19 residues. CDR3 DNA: TGTGCCAGCAGCTTGGTAACCGGGACTAGCGGTTCTAATCCCTACGAGCAGTACTTC. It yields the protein CASSLVTGTSGSNPYEQYF.

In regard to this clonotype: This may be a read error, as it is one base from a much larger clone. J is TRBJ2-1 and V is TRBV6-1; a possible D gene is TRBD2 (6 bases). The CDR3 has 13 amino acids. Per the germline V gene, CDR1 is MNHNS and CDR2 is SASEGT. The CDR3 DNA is TGTGCCAGCGAGTGGGGGGTAATCAATGAGCAGTGCTTC. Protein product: CASEWGVINEQCF.

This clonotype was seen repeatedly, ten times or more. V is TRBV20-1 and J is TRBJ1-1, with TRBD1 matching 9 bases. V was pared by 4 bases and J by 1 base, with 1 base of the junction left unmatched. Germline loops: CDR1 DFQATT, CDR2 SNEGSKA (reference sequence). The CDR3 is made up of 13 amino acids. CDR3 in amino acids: CSATGQGNTEAFF. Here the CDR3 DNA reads TGCAGTGCTACGGGACAGGGGAACACTGAAGCTTTCTTT.

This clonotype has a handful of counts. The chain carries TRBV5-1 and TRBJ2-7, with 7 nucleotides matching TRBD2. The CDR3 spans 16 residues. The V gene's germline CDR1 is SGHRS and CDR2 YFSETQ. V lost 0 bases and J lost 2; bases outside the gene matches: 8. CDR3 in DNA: TGCGCCAGCAGCTTGGAGGCTAGCGGAACTCCCTACGAGCAGTACTTC. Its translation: CASSLEASGTPYEQYF. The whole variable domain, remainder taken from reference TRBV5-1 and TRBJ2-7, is KAGVTQTPRYLIKTRGQQVTLSCSPISGHRSVSWYQQTPGQGLQFLFEYFSETQRNKGNFPGRFSGRQFSNSRSEMNVSTLELGDSALYLCASSLEASGTPYEQYFGPGTRLTVT.

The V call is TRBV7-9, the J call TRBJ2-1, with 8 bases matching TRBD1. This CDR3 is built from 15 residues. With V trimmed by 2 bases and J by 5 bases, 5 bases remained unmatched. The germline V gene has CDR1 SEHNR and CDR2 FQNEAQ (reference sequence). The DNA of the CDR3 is TGTGCCAGCAGCTTATTGCCAGGGGGCCACAATGAGCAGTTCTTC. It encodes CASSLLPGGHNEQFF.

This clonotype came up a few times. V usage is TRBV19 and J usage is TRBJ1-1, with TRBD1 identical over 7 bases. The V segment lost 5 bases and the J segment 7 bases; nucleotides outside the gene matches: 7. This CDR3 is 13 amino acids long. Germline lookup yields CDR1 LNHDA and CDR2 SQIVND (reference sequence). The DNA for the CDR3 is TGTGCCAGTAGTGTACAGGGGTATGGTGAAGCTTTCTTT. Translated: CASSVQGYGEAFF.

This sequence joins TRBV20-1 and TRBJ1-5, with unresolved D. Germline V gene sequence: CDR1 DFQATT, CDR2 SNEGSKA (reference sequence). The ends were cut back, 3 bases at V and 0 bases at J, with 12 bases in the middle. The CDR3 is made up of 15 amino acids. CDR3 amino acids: CSASGVQISNQPQHF. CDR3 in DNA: TGCAGTGCTAGCGGGGTACAAATTAGCAATCAGCCCCAGCATTTT.

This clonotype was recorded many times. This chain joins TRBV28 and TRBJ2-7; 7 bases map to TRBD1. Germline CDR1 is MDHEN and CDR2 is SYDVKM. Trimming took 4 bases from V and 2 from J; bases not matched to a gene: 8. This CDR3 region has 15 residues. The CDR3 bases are TGTGCCAGCAGTTCGGGACAGACCTGTACCTACGAGCAGTACTTC. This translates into CASSSGQTCTYEQYF. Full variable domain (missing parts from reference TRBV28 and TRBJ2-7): DVKVTQSSRYLVKRTGEKVFLECVQDMDHENMFWYRQDPGLGLRLIYFSYDVKMKEKGDIPEGYSVSREKKERFSLILESASTNQTSMYLCASSSGQTCTYEQYFGPGTRLTVT.

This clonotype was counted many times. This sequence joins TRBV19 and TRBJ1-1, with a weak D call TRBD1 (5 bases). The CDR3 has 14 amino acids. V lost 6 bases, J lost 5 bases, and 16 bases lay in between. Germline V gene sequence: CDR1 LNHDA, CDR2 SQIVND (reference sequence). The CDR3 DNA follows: TGTGCCAGTAGCCCGGGACGGCCTGTGACTGAAGCTTTCTTT. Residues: CASSPGRPVTEAFF.

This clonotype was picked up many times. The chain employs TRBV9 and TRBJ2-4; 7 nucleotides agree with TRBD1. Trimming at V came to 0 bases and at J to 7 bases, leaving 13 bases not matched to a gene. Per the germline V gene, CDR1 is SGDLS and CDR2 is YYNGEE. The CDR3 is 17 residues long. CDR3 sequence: CASSVDVGDRALNIQYF. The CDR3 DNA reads TGTGCCAGCAGCGTAGATGTAGGGGACAGAGCCTTGAACATTCAGTACTTC.

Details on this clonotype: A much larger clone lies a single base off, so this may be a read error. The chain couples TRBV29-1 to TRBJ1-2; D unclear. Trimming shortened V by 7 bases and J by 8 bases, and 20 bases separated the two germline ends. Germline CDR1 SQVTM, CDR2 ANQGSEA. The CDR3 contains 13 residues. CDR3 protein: CSGVGQERGGYTF. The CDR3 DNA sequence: TGCAGCGGGGTAGGGCAGGAGAGAGGCGGCTACACCTTC. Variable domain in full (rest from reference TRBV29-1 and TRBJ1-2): SAVISQKPSRDICQRGTSLTIQCQVDSQVTMMFWYRQQPGQSLTLIATANQGSEATYESGFVIDKFPISRPNLTFSTLTVSNMSPEDSSIYLCSGVGQERGGYTFGSGTRLTVV.